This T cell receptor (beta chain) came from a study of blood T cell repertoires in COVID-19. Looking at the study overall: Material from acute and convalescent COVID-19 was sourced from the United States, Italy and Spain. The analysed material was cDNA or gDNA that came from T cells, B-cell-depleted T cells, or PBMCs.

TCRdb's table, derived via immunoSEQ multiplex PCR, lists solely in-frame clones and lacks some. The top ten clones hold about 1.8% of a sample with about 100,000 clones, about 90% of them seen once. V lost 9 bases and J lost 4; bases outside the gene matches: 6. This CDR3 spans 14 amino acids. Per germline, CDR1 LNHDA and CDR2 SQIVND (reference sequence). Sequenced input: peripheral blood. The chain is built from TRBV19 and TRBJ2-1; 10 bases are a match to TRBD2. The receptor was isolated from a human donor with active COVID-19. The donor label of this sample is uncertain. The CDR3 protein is CASHSGGSYNEQFF. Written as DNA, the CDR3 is TGTGCCAGCCATAGCGGGGGGTCGTACAATGAGCAGTTCTTC.